This T cell receptor beta chain was recorded in a study of regulatory T cells in long-lasting Graves disease. This clonotype was found many times. Time point meaning: newly diagnosed GD, antithyroid drugs for less than 3 months. RNA from PBMCs was the source of the TCR library. Trimming took off 3 bases at V and 5 bases at J, with 9 bases between the two ends. The CDR3 runs to 13 residues. Germline lookup yields CDR1 SGHTA and CDR2 FQGNSA. Both iRepertoire HTBI primers and Arm-PCR of CDR3 regions were used to build the TCR beta libraries. TCRdb fed the multiplex PCR reads into MiXCR, producing one record per CDR3 protein. The sample holds around 400,000 distinct CDR3 sequences, around 16% seen once. This sample was also put to use in a study of T cells in Graves' hyperthyroidism and ophthalmopathy. According to that study: If no ophthalmopathy progression occurred within 18 months, Graves' hyperthyroidism was stable. In making diagnoses, clinical symptoms, serum thyroxine and TRAb, thyroid ultrasound and orbital computed tomography were all used. Carried out on the TCR CDR3, a first-round RT-PCR used the HTBI primer set. Model output signaled ophthalmopathy a median about 6.3 months ahead of onset.

This receptor was obtained from a woman between 40 and 55 years old with Graves disease. The sequencing used peripheral blood mononuclear cells (PBMCs), collected at new diagnosis, from a patient treated with antithyroid drugs. The chain couples TRBV7-2 to TRBJ2-3; D remains unclear. This CDR3 reads CASSFNWGDTQYF. Here the CDR3 DNA reads TGTGCCAGCAGCTTCAACTGGGGAGATACGCAGTATTTT.